A selection of T cell receptor beta chains follows, all from one sample in a study of regulatory T cells in long-lasting Graves disease. TCRdb re-derived calls from the multiplex PCR reads in MiXCR, one entry per CDR3 protein. The sample consists of a few hundred thousand distinct CDR3 sequences, roughly 12% of them appearing once. This sample was shared with a second study, whose subject was T cells in Graves' hyperthyroidism and ophthalmopathy.

The specimen comprised peripheral blood mononuclear cells (PBMCs), sampled at new diagnosis, from a patient treated with antithyroid drugs. These receptors all stem from a woman between 18 and 30 years old with Graves disease. Each CDR3 is given with its conserved first and last residue. The D gene is left open where the match is weak. Clone size is stated in some rows and not others, as once, few, many or a class when expanded.

d_gene: TRBD1; j_gene: TRBJ2-7; abundance: many; v_gene: TRBV7-9; CDR3nt: TGTGCCAGCAGCGGTCGGGACAGGGTGGACGAGCAGTACTTC; CDR3aa: CASSGRDRVDEQYF
d_gene: .; j_gene: TRBJ2-5; abundance: many; v_gene: TRBV6-2/TRBV6-3; CDR3nt: TGTGCCAGCAAGGATCGGGGACAAGACCCACGAGAGACCCAGTACTTC; CDR3aa: CASKDRGQDPRETQYF
d_gene: .; j_gene: TRBJ1-1; abundance: few; v_gene: TRBV20-1; CDR3nt: TGCAGTGCCGCCGGGACACTCAACACTGAAGCTTTCTTT; CDR3aa: CSAAGTLNTEAFF
d_gene: .; j_gene: TRBJ2-1; abundance: few; v_gene: TRBV6-9; CDR3nt: TGTGCCAGCAGTTACGGAGGGCGGTCCAAGGGGGGGGGTGAGCAGTTCTTC; CDR3aa: CASSYGGRSKGGGEQFF
d_gene: .; j_gene: TRBJ1-1; abundance: .; v_gene: TRBV4-1; CDR3nt: TGCGCCAGCAGCCACCTCACAGGGAAGAACACTGAAGCTTTCTTT; CDR3aa: CASSHLTGKNTEAFF
d_gene: TRBD2; j_gene: TRBJ2-1; abundance: few; v_gene: TRBV10-2; CDR3nt: TGCGCCAGCAGTGTTCCTCCTAGCGGGGGCCCTTACAATGAGCAGTTCTTC; CDR3aa: CASSVPPSGGPYNEQFF
d_gene: TRBD1; j_gene: TRBJ2-5; abundance: many; v_gene: TRBV11-2; CDR3nt: TGTGCCAGCAGCCCCCGGACAGGTATCCAAGAAACCCAGTACTTC; CDR3aa: CASSPRTGIQETQYF
d_gene: .; j_gene: TRBJ2-7; abundance: few; v_gene: TRBV4-1; CDR3nt: TGCGCCAGCAGCCAAGAGGAGGGACCTGACGAGCAATACTTC; CDR3aa: CASSQEEGPDEQYF
d_gene: .; j_gene: TRBJ2-7; abundance: many; v_gene: TRBV7-9; CDR3nt: TGTGCCAGCAGCCCGGGGGCGTTTGGCTCCTACGAGCAGTACTTC; CDR3aa: CASSPGAFGSYEQYF
d_gene: TRBD2; j_gene: TRBJ2-1; abundance: few; v_gene: TRBV14; CDR3nt: TGTGCCAGCAGCCACCCGCTAGCGGGAGTTTACAATGAGCAGTTCTTC; CDR3aa: CASSHPLAGVYNEQFF
d_gene: .; j_gene: TRBJ1-1; abundance: few; v_gene: TRBV7-3; CDR3nt: TGTGCCAGCAGCTTCGGGGGGTTCATGAACACTGAAGCTTTCTTT; CDR3aa: CASSFGGFMNTEAFF
d_gene: .; j_gene: TRBJ1-5; abundance: few; v_gene: TRBV20-1; CDR3nt: TGCAGTGCTAGAGTTGGAGGGCAGGGGTATCAGCCCCAGCATTTT; CDR3aa: CSARVGGQGYQPQHF
d_gene: .; j_gene: TRBJ1-2; abundance: many; v_gene: TRBV10-3; CDR3nt: TGTGCCATCAACGGTGGTAACTATGGCTACACCTTC; CDR3aa: CAINGGNYGYTF
d_gene: .; j_gene: TRBJ2-2; abundance: many; v_gene: TRBV12-3/TRBV12-4; CDR3nt: TGTGCCAGCAGTTTTGTAACGCAGGTCCCCGGGGAGCTGTTTTTT; CDR3aa: CASSFVTQVPGELFF
d_gene: .; j_gene: TRBJ2-1; abundance: .; v_gene: TRBV12-3/TRBV12-4; CDR3nt: TGTGCCAGCAGGTCTGATAGCGGACCGAGCTCCTCAAGCTCCTACAATGAGCAGTTCTTC; CDR3aa: CASRSDSGPSSSSSYNEQFF
d_gene: TRBD2; j_gene: TRBJ2-2; abundance: few; v_gene: TRBV11-1; CDR3nt: TGTGCCAGCAGTTACGGGGGGGCCGACACCGGGGAGCTGTTTTTT; CDR3aa: CASSYGGADTGELFF
d_gene: .; j_gene: TRBJ1-6; abundance: many; v_gene: TRBV12-3/TRBV12-4; CDR3nt: TGTGCCAGCAGGGTTGACAATTCACCCCTCCACTTT; CDR3aa: CASRVDNSPLHF
d_gene: .; j_gene: TRBJ1-1; abundance: many; v_gene: TRBV30; CDR3nt: TGTGCCTGGAGTGTACTCCCATTGGAGACTGAAGCTTTCTTT; CDR3aa: CAWSVLPLETEAFF
d_gene: .; j_gene: TRBJ2-1; abundance: few; v_gene: TRBV14; CDR3nt: TGTGCCAGCGCGTATTTATTCCCGGGAGCTTACAATGAGCAGTTCTTC; CDR3aa: CASAYLFPGAYNEQFF
d_gene: TRBD2; j_gene: TRBJ2-5; abundance: many; v_gene: TRBV7-3; CDR3nt: TGTGCCAGCAGCCCGGGACTAGCGGGATGGGAGACCCAGTACTTC; CDR3aa: CASSPGLAGWETQYF
d_gene: .; j_gene: TRBJ2-7; abundance: many; v_gene: TRBV4-1; CDR3nt: TGCGCCAGCAGGGAGAACGGACACCGCCTTGGCGAGCAGTACTTC; CDR3aa: CASRENGHRLGEQYF
d_gene: .; j_gene: TRBJ2-1; abundance: .; v_gene: TRBV9; CDR3nt: TGTGCCAGCAGCGTAGGACAGGTTGGCAATGAGCAGTTCTTC; CDR3aa: CASSVGQVGNEQFF
d_gene: TRBD2; j_gene: TRBJ2-1; abundance: few; v_gene: TRBV19; CDR3nt: TGTGCCAGTAGCCAGGGAGCGGGGGGGTTAGGTAATGAGCAGTTCTTC; CDR3aa: CASSQGAGGLGNEQFF
d_gene: .; j_gene: TRBJ2-1; abundance: .; v_gene: TRBV20-1; CDR3nt: TGCAGTGCTACGGAAGCCCGCTACAATGAGCAGTTCTTC; CDR3aa: CSATEARYNEQFF
d_gene: TRBD1; j_gene: TRBJ1-1; abundance: .; v_gene: TRBV6-5; CDR3nt: TGTGCCAGCAGTTTCAGACAGGGGGCCCGGGACACTGAAGCTTTCTTT; CDR3aa: CASSFRQGARDTEAFF
d_gene: .; j_gene: TRBJ1-1; abundance: few; v_gene: TRBV29-1; CDR3nt: TGCAGCGTTGAAAGGGACGGTAAAGCTTTCTTT; CDR3aa: CSVERDGKAFF
d_gene: TRBD2; j_gene: TRBJ2-3; abundance: many; v_gene: TRBV7-9; CDR3nt: TGTGCCAGCAGGCTAGCGGGAGGAGCAGATACGCAGTATTTT; CDR3aa: CASRLAGGADTQYF
d_gene: TRBD2; j_gene: TRBJ2-5; abundance: few; v_gene: TRBV3-1; CDR3nt: TGTGCCAGCAAAAGACTAGCGGGAGGGTCGGGCGCGACCCAGTACTTC; CDR3aa: CASKRLAGGSGATQYF
d_gene: .; j_gene: TRBJ2-5; abundance: .; v_gene: TRBV5-1; CDR3nt: TGCGCCAGCAGCTTGAGGTACCGGGATCGTAGCCGAGAGACCCAGTACTTC; CDR3aa: CASSLRYRDRSRETQYF
d_gene: TRBD1; j_gene: TRBJ1-5; abundance: few; v_gene: TRBV6-1; CDR3nt: TGTGCCAGCAGCCAGGACAGGGAGAGTCAGCCCCAGCATTTT; CDR3aa: CASSQDRESQPQHF
d_gene: .; j_gene: TRBJ2-1; abundance: many; v_gene: TRBV28; CDR3nt: TGTGCCAGCAGGCCTACAGGGCGGGTTTTGGCCAATGAGCAGTTCTTC; CDR3aa: CASRPTGRVLANEQFF
d_gene: .; j_gene: TRBJ1-2; abundance: many; v_gene: TRBV10-3; CDR3nt: TGTGCCACCTCCCGAAAGGGACCTACGAACTATGGCTACACCTTC; CDR3aa: CATSRKGPTNYGYTF
d_gene: .; j_gene: TRBJ2-7; abundance: many; v_gene: TRBV7-6; CDR3nt: TGTGCCAGCAGCTCCCAGCCCACCGCCTACGAGCAGTACTTC; CDR3aa: CASSSQPTAYEQYF
d_gene: .; j_gene: TRBJ2-1; abundance: many; v_gene: TRBV15; CDR3nt: TGTGCCACCAGCCTCCCTTCGTCTCGGACTAACGATGAGCAGTTCTTC; CDR3aa: CATSLPSSRTNDEQFF
d_gene: TRBD2; j_gene: TRBJ2-5; abundance: many; v_gene: TRBV15; CDR3nt: TGTGCCACCAGCAGGGGGGGACTAGTCAAAGAGACCCAGTACTTC; CDR3aa: CATSRGGLVKETQYF
d_gene: .; j_gene: TRBJ1-1; abundance: few; v_gene: TRBV5-1; CDR3nt: TGCGCCAGCAGCCTCAACCTGGATAACACTGAAGCTTTCTTT; CDR3aa: CASSLNLDNTEAFF
d_gene: .; j_gene: TRBJ2-3; abundance: many; v_gene: TRBV20-1; CDR3nt: TGCAGTGCTACTCGAGAGACAAGCACAGATACGCAGTATTTT; CDR3aa: CSATRETSTDTQYF
d_gene: TRBD2; j_gene: TRBJ2-1; abundance: .; v_gene: TRBV20-1; CDR3nt: TGCAGTGCCAACTACAAGGGGCTAGCGGCGGGGGATGAGCAGTTCTTC; CDR3aa: CSANYKGLAAGDEQFF
d_gene: .; j_gene: TRBJ1-2; abundance: few; v_gene: TRBV20-1; CDR3nt: TGCAGTGCTAGAGGGGGGCCGTATGGCTACACCTTC; CDR3aa: CSARGGPYGYTF
d_gene: TRBD2; j_gene: TRBJ2-1; abundance: many; v_gene: TRBV6-2/TRBV6-3; CDR3nt: TGTGCCAGCCTGCCCTGGGTACCGGGACTACATCATAGAACAGAGCAGTTCTTC; CDR3aa: CASLPWVPGLHHRTEQFF
d_gene: TRBD2; j_gene: TRBJ2-1; abundance: .; v_gene: TRBV12-3/TRBV12-4; CDR3nt: TGTGCCAGCAGTAAAAAGGGCGGGAGTAAGAATGAGCAGTTCTTC; CDR3aa: CASSKKGGSKNEQFF
d_gene: .; j_gene: TRBJ2-4; abundance: .; v_gene: TRBV7-9; CDR3nt: TGTGCCAGCAGCTTAGATAGGGGGAGGAACATTCAGTACTTC; CDR3aa: CASSLDRGRNIQYF
d_gene: TRBD1; j_gene: TRBJ2-7; abundance: .; v_gene: TRBV7-2; CDR3nt: TGTGCCAGCAGCTTAGGGATGGGACAGGGGGTTATCGAGCAGTACTTC; CDR3aa: CASSLGMGQGVIEQYF
d_gene: .; j_gene: TRBJ2-7; abundance: many; v_gene: TRBV15; CDR3nt: TGTGCCACCAGCGGCGACCGCGGACAGCCCTACGAGCAGTACTTC; CDR3aa: CATSGDRGQPYEQYF
d_gene: .; j_gene: TRBJ1-6; abundance: .; v_gene: TRBV6-1; CDR3nt: TGTGCCAGCAGTGAAAATTTAGGATATGGATCACCCCTCCACTTT; CDR3aa: CASSENLGYGSPLHF
d_gene: .; j_gene: TRBJ1-1; abundance: many; v_gene: TRBV7-2; CDR3nt: TGTGCCAGCAGGACCGGACAGACCTACGCTCCTGGTAGCGCTGAAGCTTTCTTT; CDR3aa: CASRTGQTYAPGSAEAFF
d_gene: .; j_gene: TRBJ2-3; abundance: .; v_gene: TRBV6-1; CDR3nt: TGTGCCAGCAGTTATGGGGGTACGCAGTATTTT; CDR3aa: CASSYGGTQYF
d_gene: TRBD1; j_gene: TRBJ2-5; abundance: many; v_gene: TRBV5-4; CDR3nt: TGTGCCAGCAGCCCTATCGGGGACAGGGAACAAGAGACCCAGTACTTC; CDR3aa: CASSPIGDREQETQYF
d_gene: TRBD1; j_gene: TRBJ2-2; abundance: .; v_gene: TRBV19; CDR3nt: TGTGCCAGTAGTACGGGGCCAGGGGGCGCGGCGAACGCCGGGGAGCTGTTTTTT; CDR3aa: CASSTGPGGAANAGELFF
d_gene: .; j_gene: TRBJ1-5; abundance: many; v_gene: TRBV20-1; CDR3nt: TGCAGTGCTAGAGATTGGTCCGGTCTGGTCGACAATCAGCCCCAGCATTTT; CDR3aa: CSARDWSGLVDNQPQHF
d_gene: .; j_gene: TRBJ1-1; abundance: many; v_gene: TRBV12-3/TRBV12-4; CDR3nt: TGTGCCAGCAGAAGAATCTTGAACACTGAAGCTTTCTTT; CDR3aa: CASRRILNTEAFF
d_gene: TRBD1; j_gene: TRBJ2-4; abundance: many; v_gene: TRBV7-9; CDR3nt: TGTGCCAGCAGCGCTCGACAGGGAAGGGGCAAAAACATTCAGTACTTC; CDR3aa: CASSARQGRGKNIQYF
d_gene: .; j_gene: TRBJ2-5; abundance: .; v_gene: TRBV7-9; CDR3nt: TGTGCCAGCAGCTTTCAAGGCCCGGGGGAGTGGGAGACCCAGTACTTC; CDR3aa: CASSFQGPGEWETQYF
d_gene: .; j_gene: TRBJ2-7; abundance: many; v_gene: TRBV28; CDR3nt: TGTGCCAGCAGTCCCGGCCGAGATCCAGAGCAGTACTTC; CDR3aa: CASSPGRDPEQYF
d_gene: .; j_gene: TRBJ2-2; abundance: many; v_gene: TRBV10-3; CDR3nt: TGTGCCATCAACACCCAATACGGCGGGGAGCTGTTTTTT; CDR3aa: CAINTQYGGELFF
d_gene: .; j_gene: TRBJ2-1; abundance: .; v_gene: TRBV7-9; CDR3nt: TGTGCCAGCAGCTTAGTGCAGGTCTACAATGAGCAGTTCTTC; CDR3aa: CASSLVQVYNEQFF
d_gene: TRBD2; j_gene: TRBJ2-7; abundance: .; v_gene: TRBV7-9; CDR3nt: TGTGCCAGTACTCGCGGGGGACTCAGAAATTCCTACGAGCAGTACTTC; CDR3aa: CASTRGGLRNSYEQYF
d_gene: .; j_gene: TRBJ1-4; abundance: many; v_gene: TRBV13; CDR3nt: TGTGCCAGCAGCCGACTAAAGGGGGCAACTAATGAAAAACTGTTTTTT; CDR3aa: CASSRLKGATNEKLFF
d_gene: .; j_gene: TRBJ2-2; abundance: .; v_gene: TRBV9; CDR3nt: TGTGCCAGCAGCGTATCGGGACACCCAGAAGGGGAGCTGTTTTTT; CDR3aa: CASSVSGHPEGELFF